This TCR beta chain was sequenced in a study of T cell clones after liver transplantation (dated by TCRdb to 2018 to 2020). With respect to the entire study: The samples were obtained from ITN030ST, a randomized trial that attempted immunosuppression withdrawal within 2 years after liver transplantation. The subjects received no induction therapy and were kept on standard immunosuppression until randomization at 12-24 months post-transplant. Blood samples were taken pre-transplant, pre-randomization before withdrawal, and post-randomization after full withdrawal or failed withdrawal. Tolerance was defined as complete withdrawal of immunosuppression for at least one year without a rise in liver enzymes beyond twice the upper limit of normal. The studied cohort comprised 8 liver transplant recipients, 3 classified as tolerant and 5 as non-tolerant. Three of the eight recipients were HCV-positive; the others were transplanted for non-autoimmune, non-viral indications. Donor-reactive T cell clones were identified using TCRbeta sequencing after a pre-transplant mixed lymphocyte reaction and were then followed in post-transplant blood. Third party-reactive TCRbeta sequences were also identified from pre-transplant MLRs to serve as an antigen-independent comparator for donor-reactive sequences. Results the study describes overall, beyond this receptor: The conclusions were considered preliminary, being limited by small, heterogeneous patient numbers and non-standardized post-transplant time points. Without allograft tissue specimens, donor-reactive T cells may have migrated into the graft rather than being deleted. Donor-reactive sequences declined more than third party-reactive ones, suggesting partial antigen-specific deletion unrelated to withdrawal success. When repertoire turnover was accounted for, significantly reduced detection of donor-reactive sequences was found in 7 of 8 subjects for CD4 and in 8 of 8 subjects for CD8. In 5 of 8 subjects, circulating donor-reactive CD4 TCRbeta sequences decreased significantly after transplant, regardless of tolerance or HCV status. Low numbers of available donor cells limited the measurable donor-reactive repertoire in two subjects.

Thawed unstimulated PBMCs were stained for CD3, CD4 and CD8 and FACS-sorted into CD3+CD4+ and CD3+CD8+ populations. All 8 studied subjects were randomized to immunosuppression withdrawal. The Qiagen DNeasy Blood and Tissue Kit was used for isolation of genomic DNA. Notes on this clone: Its antigen target is currently unknown. The record has no base qualities; no much larger clone is one base away.

Relative to germline, V is missing 4 bases and J is missing 5 bases, with 8 bases of the junction outside any gene match. The germline V gene specifies SGHRS as CDR1 and YFSETQ as CDR2. Spanning cysteine to phenylalanine, the CDR3 consists of 14 amino acids. The CDR3 DNA has 42 bases and is translated from base 1. Using immunoSEQ, frozen genomic DNA was subjected to high-throughput TCRbeta CDR3 sequencing, a process that included PCR amplification, mapping, bias correction and internal controls. As for how the authors treated the data: Only productive rearrangements were retained, with each unique TCRbeta sequence defined by its CDR3 nucleotide sequence together with its V and J gene. For classification of a sequence as donor-reactive, at least 5-fold expansion in CFSE-low cells relative to unstimulated pre-transplant cells and a frequency of at least 0.01% were required. Minimum frequency thresholds were set for each subject on the basis of the unstimulated sample with the lowest template count, so that a detection power of at least 90% was ensured. Jensen-Shannon divergence between the top 1000 TCRbeta sequences post- versus pre-transplant served as the measure of repertoire turnover. Changes in detection of donor-reactive sequences were tested with two-sided Fisher's exact tests. Entries here come from immuneACCESS through TCRdb and include only in-frame sequences with V and J called. Some clones fail to appear in such tables; in the studies checked, an unresolved V gene covers under half of the shortfall, and the cause of the remainder is unknown. That table is the source of V, J and clone size, and D and trimming were worked out from the DNA. A total of roughly 100,000 clones appear in this sample, roughly 80% of them only once. The ten largest clones add up to approximately 3% of the sample.

This sequence was found in a human patient who received a liver transplant. In patients who had a transplant, some T cells may come from the graft donor. Sequenced here: CD4+ T cells from blood, sampled around 44 months after liver transplant. The chain links TRBV5-1 with TRBJ1-2, with 7 middle bases fitting TRBD1. The base sequence is TGCGCCAGCAGCCCGGGGACAGCCCAATATGGCTACACCTTC. The encoded protein is CASSPGTAQYGYTF.